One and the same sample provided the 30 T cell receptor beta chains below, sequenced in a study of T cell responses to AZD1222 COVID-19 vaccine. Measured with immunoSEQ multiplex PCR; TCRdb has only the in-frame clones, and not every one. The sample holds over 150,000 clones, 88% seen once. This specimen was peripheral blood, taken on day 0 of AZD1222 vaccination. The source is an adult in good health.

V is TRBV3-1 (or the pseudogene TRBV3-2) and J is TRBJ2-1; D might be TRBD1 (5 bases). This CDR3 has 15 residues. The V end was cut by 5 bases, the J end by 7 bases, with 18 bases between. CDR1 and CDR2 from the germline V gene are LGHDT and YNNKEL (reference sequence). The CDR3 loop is CASSANQGSLNEQFF. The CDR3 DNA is TGTGCCAGCAGCGCTAACCAGGGATCCCTAAATGAGCAGTTCTTC.

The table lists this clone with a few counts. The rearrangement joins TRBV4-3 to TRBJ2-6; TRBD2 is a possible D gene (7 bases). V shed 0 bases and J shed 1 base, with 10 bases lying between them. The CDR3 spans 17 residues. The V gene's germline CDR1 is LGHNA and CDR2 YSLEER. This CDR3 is CASSQDGGASGANVLTF. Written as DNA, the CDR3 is TGCGCCAGCAGCCAAGATGGGGGGGCTTCTGGGGCCAACGTCCTGACTTTC.

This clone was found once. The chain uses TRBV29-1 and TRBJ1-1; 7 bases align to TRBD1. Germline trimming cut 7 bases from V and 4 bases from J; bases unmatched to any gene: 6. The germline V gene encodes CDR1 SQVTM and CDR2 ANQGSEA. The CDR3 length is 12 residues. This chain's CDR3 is CSGGGEGTEAFF. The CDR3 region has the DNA TGCAGCGGAGGGGGCGAAGGCACTGAAGCTTTCTTT.

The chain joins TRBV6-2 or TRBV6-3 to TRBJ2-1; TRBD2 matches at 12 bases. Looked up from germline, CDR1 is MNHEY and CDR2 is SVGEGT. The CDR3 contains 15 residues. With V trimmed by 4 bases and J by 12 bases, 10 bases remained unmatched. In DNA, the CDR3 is TGTGCCAGCAGTTCTCCGACTAGCGGGAGAGTAGGGCAGTTCTTC. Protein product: CASSSPTSGRVGQFF.

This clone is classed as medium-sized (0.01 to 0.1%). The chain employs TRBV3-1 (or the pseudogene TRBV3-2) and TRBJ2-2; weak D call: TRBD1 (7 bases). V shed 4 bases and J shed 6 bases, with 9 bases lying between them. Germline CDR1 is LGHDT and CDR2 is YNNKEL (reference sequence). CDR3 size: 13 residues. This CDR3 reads CASSPGGSGELFF. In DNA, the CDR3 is TGTGCCAGCAGCCCAGGGGGGTCCGGGGAGCTGTTTTTT.

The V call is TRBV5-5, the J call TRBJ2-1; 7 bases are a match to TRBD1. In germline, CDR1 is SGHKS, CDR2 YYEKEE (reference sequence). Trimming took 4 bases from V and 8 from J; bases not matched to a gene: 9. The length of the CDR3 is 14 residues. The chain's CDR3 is CASSPYRGSDEQFF. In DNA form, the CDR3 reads TGTGCCAGCAGCCCCTACAGGGGTAGCGATGAGCAGTTCTTC.

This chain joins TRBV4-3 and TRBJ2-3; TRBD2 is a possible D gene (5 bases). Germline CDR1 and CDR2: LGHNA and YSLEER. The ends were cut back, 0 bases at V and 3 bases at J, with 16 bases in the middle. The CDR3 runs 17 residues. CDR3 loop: CASSQDNTRSVTDTQYF. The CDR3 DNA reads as TGCGCCAGCAGCCAAGACAATACTAGGTCGGTAACAGATACGCAGTATTTT.

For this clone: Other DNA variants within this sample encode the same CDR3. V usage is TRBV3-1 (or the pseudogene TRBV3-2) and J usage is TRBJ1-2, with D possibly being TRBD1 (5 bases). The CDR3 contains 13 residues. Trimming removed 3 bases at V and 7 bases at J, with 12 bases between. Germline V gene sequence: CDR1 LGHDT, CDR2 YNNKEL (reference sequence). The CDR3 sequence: CASSQGGGGGYTF. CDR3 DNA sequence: TGTGCCAGCAGCCAGGGGGGAGGCGGTGGCTACACCTTC.

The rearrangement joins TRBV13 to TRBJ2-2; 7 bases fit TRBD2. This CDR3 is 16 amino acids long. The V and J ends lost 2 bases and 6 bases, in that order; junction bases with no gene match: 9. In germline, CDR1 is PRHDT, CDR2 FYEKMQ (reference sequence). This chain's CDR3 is CASSLPRGDSAGELFF. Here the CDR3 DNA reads TGTGCCAGCAGCTTACCCCGGGGGGATTCGGCCGGGGAGCTGTTTTTT.

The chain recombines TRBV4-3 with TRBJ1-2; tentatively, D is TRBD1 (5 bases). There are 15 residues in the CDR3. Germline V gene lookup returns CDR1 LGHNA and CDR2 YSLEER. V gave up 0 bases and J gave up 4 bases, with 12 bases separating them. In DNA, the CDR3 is TGCGCCAGCAGCCAAGATCTCCTGGGGCCCTATGGCTACACCTTC. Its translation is CASSQDLLGPYGYTF.

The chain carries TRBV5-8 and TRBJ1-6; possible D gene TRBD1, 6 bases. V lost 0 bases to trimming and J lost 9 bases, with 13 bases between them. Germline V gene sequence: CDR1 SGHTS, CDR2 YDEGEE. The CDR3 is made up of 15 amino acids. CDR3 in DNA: TGTGCCAGCAGCTTGGAACAGGGTCTTCGTTCACCCCTCCACTTT. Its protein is CASSLEQGLRSPLHF. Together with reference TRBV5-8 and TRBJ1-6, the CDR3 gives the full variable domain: EAGVTQSPTHLIKTRGQQATLRCSPISGHTSVYWYQQALGLGLQFLLWYDEGEERNRGNFPPRFSGRQFPNYSSELNVNALELEDSALYLCASSLEQGLRSPLHFGNGTRLTVT.

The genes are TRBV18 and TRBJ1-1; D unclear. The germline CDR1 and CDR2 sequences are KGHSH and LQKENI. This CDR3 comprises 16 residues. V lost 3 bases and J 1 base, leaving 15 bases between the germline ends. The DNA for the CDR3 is TGTGCCAGCTCACCTTTTGAGGAGGCAGGGAACACTGAAGCTTTCTTT. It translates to CASSPFEEAGNTEAFF.

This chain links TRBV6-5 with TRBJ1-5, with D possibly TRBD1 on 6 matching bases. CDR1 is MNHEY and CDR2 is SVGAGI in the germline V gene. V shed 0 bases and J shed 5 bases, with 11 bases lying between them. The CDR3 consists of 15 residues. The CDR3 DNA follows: TGTGCCAGCAGTTACTCGAAACAGGGATATCAGCCCCAGCATTTT. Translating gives CASSYSKQGYQPQHF.

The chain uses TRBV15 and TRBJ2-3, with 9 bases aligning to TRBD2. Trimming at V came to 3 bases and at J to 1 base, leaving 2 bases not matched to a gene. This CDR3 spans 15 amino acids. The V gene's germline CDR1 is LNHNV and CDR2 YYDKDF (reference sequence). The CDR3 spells CATSSLAGRTDTQYF. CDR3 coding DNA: TGTGCCACCAGCAGTCTAGCGGGACGCACAGATACGCAGTATTTT.

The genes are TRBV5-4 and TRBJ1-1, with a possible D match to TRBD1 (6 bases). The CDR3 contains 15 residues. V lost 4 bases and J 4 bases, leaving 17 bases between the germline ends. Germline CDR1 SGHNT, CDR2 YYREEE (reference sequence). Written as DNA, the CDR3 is TGTGCCAGCAGCCGTCCAGGGGATAGGGGCACTGAAGCTTTCTTT. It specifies CASSRPGDRGTEAFF. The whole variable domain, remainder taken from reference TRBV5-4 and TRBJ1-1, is ETGVTQSPTHLIKTRGQQVTLRCSSQSGHNTVSWYQQALGQGPQFIFQYYREEENGRGNFPPRFSGLQFPNYSSELNVNALELDDSALYLCASSRPGDRGTEAFFGQGTRLTVV.

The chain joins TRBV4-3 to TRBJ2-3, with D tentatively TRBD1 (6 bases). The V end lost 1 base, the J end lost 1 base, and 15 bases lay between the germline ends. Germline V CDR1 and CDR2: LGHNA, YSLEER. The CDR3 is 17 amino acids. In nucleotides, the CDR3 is TGCGCCAGCAGCCAAGTTTCAGGGGCTGTGGGCACAGATACGCAGTATTTT. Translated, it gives CASSQVSGAVGTDTQYF.

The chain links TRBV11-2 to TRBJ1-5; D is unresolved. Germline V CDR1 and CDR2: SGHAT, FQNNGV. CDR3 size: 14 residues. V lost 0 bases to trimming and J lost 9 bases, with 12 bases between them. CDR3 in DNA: TGTGCCAGCAGCTTAGATACGAAGTCAGGGCCCCAGCATTTT. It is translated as CASSLDTKSGPQHF.

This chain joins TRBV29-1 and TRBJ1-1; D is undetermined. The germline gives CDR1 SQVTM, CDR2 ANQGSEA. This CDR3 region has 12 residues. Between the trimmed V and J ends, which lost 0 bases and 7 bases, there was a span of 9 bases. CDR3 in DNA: TGCAGCGTTGAAGATCAGGCAGTTGAAGCTTTCTTT. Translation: CSVEDQAVEAFF.

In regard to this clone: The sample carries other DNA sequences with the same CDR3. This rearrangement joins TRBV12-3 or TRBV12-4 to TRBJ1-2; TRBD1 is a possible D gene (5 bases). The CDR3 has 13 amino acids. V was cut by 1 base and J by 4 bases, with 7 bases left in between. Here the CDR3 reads CASSLGQGYGYTF. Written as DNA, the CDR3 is TGTGCCAGCAGTTTAGGGCAGGGCTATGGCTACACCTTC.

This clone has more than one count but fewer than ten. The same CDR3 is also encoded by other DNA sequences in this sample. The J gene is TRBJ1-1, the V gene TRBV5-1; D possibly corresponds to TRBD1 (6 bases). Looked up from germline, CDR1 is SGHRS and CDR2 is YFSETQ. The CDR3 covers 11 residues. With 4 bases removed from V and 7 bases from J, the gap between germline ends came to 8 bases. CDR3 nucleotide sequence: TGCGCCAGCAGCCTAGGGGGTGAAGCTTTCTTT. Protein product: CASSLGGEAFF.

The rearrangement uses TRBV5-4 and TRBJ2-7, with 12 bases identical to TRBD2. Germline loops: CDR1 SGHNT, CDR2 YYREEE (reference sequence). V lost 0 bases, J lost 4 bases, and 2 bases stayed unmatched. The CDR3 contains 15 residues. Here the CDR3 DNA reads TGTGCCAGCAGCTTGGCTAGCGGGAGGGGTTACGAGCAGTACTTC. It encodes CASSLASGRGYEQYF.

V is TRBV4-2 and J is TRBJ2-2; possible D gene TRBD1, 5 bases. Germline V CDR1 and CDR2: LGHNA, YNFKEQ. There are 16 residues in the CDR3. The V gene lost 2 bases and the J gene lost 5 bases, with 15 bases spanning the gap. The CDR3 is CASSQSGQGRTGELFF. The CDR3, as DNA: TGTGCCAGCAGCCAATCCGGACAAGGTCGGACCGGGGAGCTGTTTTTT.

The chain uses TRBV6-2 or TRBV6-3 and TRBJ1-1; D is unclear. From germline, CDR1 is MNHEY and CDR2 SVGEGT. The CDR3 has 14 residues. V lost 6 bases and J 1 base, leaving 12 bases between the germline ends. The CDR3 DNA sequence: TGTGCCAGCAGCCGGGCCCCTAGGAACACTGAAGCTTTCTTT. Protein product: CASSRAPRNTEAFF.

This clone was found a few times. The CDR3 nucleotides read TGCGCCAGCAGCTTGGGGACAGGGGACACCGGGGAGCTGTTTTTT. Translation gives CASSLGTGDTGELFF. The chain links TRBV5-1 to TRBJ2-2, with TRBD1 identical over 9 bases. The CDR3 consists of 15 residues. V was pared by 0 bases and J by 3 bases, with 0 bases of the junction left unmatched. Germline V gene sequence: CDR1 SGHRS, CDR2 YFSETQ.

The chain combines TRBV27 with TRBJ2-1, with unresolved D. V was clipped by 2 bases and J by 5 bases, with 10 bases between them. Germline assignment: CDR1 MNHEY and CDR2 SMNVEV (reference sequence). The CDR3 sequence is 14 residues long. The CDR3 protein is CASSLSLRNNEQFF. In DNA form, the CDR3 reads TGTGCCAGCAGTTTAAGTCTAAGGAACAATGAGCAGTTCTTC.

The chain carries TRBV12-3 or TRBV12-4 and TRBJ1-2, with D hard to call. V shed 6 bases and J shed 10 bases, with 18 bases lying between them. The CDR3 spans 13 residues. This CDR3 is CASSLSIGHPYTF. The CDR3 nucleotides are TGTGCCAGCAGCCTCAGTATAGGCCACCCCTACACCTTC.

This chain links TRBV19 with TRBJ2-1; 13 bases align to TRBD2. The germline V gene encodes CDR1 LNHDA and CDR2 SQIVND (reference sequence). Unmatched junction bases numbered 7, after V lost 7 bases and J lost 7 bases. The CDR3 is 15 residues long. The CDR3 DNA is TGTGCCAGTAAGGCGGGGACTAGCGGGAAGAATGAGCAGTTCTTC. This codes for CASKAGTSGKNEQFF. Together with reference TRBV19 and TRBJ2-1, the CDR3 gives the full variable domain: DGGITQSPKYLFRKEGQNVTLSCEQNLNHDAMYWYRQDPGQGLRLIYYSQIVNDFQKGDIAEGYSVSREKKESFPLTVTSAQKNPTAFYLCASKAGTSGKNEQFFGPGTRLTVL.

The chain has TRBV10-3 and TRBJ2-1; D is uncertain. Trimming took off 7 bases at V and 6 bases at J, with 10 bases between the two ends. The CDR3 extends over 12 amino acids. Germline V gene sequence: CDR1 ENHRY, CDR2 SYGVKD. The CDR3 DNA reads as TGTGCCATCACCGGCCCGTCCAATGAGCAGTTCTTC. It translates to CAITGPSNEQFF.

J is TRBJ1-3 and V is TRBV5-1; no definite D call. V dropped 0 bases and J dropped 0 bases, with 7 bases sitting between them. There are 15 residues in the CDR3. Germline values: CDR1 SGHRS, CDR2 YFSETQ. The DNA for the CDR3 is TGCGCCAGCAGCTTGGAGGGCTACTCTGGAAACACCATATATTTT. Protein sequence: CASSLEGYSGNTIYF.

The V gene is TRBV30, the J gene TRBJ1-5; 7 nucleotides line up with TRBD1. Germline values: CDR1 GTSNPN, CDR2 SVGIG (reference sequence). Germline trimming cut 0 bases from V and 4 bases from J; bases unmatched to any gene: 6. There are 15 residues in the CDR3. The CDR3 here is CAWSVPDRANQPQHF. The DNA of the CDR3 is TGTGCCTGGAGTGTACCCGACAGGGCAAATCAGCCCCAGCATTTT. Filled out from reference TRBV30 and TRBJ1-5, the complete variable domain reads SQTIHQWPATLVQPVGSPLSLECTVEGTSNPNLYWYRQAAGRGLQLLFYSVGIGQISSEVPQNLSASRPQDRQFILSSKKLLLSDSGFYLCAWSVPDRANQPQHFGDGTRLSIL.